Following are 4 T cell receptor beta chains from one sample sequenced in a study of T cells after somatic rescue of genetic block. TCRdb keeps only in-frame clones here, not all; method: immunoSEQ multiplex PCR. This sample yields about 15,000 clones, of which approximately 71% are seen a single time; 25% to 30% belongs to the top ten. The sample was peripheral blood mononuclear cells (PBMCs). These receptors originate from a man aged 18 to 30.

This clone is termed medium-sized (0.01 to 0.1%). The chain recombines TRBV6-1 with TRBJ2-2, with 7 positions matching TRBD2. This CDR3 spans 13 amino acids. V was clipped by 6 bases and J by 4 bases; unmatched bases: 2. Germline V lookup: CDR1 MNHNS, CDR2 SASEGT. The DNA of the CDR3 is TGTGCCAGCAGGGGGAGGGTCACCGGGGAGCTGTTTTTT. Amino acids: CASRGRVTGELFF.

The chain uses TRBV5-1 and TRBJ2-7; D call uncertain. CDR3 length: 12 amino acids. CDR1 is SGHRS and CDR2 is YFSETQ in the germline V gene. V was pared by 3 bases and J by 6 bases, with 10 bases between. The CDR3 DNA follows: TGCGCCAGCAGCTGGAGTCCCTTCGAGCAGTACTTC. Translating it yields CASSWSPFEQYF.

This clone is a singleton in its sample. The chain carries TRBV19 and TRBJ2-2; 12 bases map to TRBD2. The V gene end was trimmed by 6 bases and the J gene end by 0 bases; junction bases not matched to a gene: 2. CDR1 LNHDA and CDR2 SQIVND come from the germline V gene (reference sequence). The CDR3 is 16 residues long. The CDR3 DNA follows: TGTGCCAGTAGAACTAGCGGGGGGTCGAACACCGGGGAGCTGTTTTTT. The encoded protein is CASRTSGGSNTGELFF.

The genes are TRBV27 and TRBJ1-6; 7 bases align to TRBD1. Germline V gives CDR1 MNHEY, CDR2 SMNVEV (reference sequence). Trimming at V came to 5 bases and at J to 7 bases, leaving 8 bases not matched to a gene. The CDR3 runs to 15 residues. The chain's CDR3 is CASSPRQGVNSPLHF. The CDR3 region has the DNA TGTGCCAGCAGTCCCCGACAGGGCGTAAATTCACCCCTCCACTTT.